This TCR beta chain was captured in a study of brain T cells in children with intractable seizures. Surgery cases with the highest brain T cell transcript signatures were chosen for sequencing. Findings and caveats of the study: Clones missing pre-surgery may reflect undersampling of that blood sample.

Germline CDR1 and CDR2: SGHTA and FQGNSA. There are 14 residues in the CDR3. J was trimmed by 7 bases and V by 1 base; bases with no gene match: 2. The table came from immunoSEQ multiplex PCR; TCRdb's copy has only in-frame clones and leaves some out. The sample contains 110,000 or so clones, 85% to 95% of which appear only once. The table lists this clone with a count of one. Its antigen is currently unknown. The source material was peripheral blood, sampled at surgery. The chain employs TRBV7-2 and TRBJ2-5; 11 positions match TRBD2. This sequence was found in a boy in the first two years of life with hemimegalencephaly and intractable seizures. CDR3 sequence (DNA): TGTGCCAGCAGCTTAGGGCTAGCGGGGGGGACCCAGTACTTC. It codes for CASSLGLAGGTQYF.